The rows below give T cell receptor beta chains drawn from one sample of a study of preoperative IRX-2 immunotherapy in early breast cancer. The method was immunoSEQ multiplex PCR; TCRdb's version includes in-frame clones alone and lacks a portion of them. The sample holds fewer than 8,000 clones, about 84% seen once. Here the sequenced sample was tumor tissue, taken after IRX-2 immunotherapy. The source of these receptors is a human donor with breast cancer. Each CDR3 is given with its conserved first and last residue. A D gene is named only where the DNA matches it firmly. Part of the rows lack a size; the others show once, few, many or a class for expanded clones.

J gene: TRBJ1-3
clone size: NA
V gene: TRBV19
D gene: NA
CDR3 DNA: TGTGCCAGTAGTATCCTCGGCAGGGGTATAGACACCATATATTTT
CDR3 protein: CASSILGRGIDTIYF

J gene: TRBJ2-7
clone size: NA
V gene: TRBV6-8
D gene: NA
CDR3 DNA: TGTGCCAGCAGTTTAGCGACAGACTCCTACGAGCAGTACTTC
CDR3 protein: CASSLATDSYEQYF

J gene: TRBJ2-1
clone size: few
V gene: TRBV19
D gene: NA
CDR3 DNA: TGTGCCAGTAGTGCCCGGGACTACAATGAGCAGTTCTTC
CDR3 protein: CASSARDYNEQFF

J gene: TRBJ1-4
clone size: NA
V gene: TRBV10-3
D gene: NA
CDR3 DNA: TGTGCCAGCTTAAAAGAGACAGACAATGAAAAACTGTTTTTT
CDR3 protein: CASLKETDNEKLFF

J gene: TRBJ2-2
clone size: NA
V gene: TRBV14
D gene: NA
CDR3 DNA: TGTGCCAGCAGCCCGCAGCGGGTTACCGGGGAGCTGTTTTTT
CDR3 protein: CASSPQRVTGELFF

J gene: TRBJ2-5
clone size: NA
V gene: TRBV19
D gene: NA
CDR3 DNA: TGTGCCAGTAGTATAAGGGGTGGAGAGACCCAGTACTTC
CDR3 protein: CASSIRGGETQYF

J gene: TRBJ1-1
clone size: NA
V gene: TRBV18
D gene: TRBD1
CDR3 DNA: TGTGCCAGCTCACCACAGGGGGCCACTGAAGCTTTCTTT
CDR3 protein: CASSPQGATEAFF

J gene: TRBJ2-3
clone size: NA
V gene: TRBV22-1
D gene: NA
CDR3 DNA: TGTGCCACCAGTGGCGGGCAGGGGGCTGATACGCAGTATTTT
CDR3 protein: CATSGGQGADTQYF

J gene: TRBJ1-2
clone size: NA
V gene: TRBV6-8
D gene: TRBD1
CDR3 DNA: TGTGCCAGCAGCCGAGACAGGGACTATGGCTACACCTTC
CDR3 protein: CASSRDRDYGYTF

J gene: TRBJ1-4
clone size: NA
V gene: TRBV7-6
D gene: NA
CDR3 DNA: TGTGCCAGCAGCTTTGCGGCGGGGTCTGGAAAACTGTTTTTT
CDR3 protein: CASSFAAGSGKLFF

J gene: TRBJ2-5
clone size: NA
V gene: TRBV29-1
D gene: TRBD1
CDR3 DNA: TGCAGCGTGGCCGGTCAGGGGGCAGGTGAGACCCAGTACTTC
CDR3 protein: CSVAGQGAGETQYF

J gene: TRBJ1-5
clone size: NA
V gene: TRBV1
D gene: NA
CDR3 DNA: TGCGCCAGCAGCCAAGGACAGGGGGACAATCAGCCCCAGCATTTT
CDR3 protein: CASSQGQGDNQPQHF

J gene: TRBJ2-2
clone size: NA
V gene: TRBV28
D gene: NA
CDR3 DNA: TGTGCCAGCAGGAGAACTAGCACCGGGGAGCTGTTTTTT
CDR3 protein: CASRRTSTGELFF

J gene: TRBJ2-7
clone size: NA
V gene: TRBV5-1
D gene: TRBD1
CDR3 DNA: TGCGCCAGCAGCCGTTCCGCCGGGACAGGGGTTCCCTACGAGCAGTACTTC
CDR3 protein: CASSRSAGTGVPYEQYF

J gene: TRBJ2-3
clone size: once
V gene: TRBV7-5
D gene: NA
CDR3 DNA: TGTGCCAGCAGCTTAACTAGCGGGGGGGCGGATACGCAGTATTTT
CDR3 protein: CASSLTSGGADTQYF

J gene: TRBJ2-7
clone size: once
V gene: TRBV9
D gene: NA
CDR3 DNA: TGTGCCAGCAGTGTTAACCCCTACGAGCAGTACTTC
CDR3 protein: CASSVNPYEQYF

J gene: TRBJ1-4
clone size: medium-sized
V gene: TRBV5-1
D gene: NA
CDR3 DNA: TGCGCCAGCAGCCCAGAAGCCCAGACTAATGAAAAACTGTTTTTT
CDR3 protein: CASSPEAQTNEKLFF

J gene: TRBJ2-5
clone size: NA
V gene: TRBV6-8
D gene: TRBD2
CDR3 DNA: TGTGCCAGCAGGCGAACAACGGCTAGCGGGGGGTGGGAGACCCAGTACTTC
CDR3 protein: CASRRTTASGGWETQYF

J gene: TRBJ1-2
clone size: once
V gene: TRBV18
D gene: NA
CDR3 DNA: TGTGCCAGCTCACCACCGGGAGAACAGGGACCTCACTATGGCTACACCTTC
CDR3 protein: CASSPPGEQGPHYGYTF

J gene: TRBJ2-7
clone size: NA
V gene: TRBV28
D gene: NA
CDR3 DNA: TGTGCCAGCAGTTTGCCACGATTCTACGAGCAGTACTTC
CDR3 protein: CASSLPRFYEQYF

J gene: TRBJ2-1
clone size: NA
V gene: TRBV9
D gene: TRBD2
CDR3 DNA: TGTGCCAGCAGCGCCACTCGGACTAGCAATGAGCAGTTCTTC
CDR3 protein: CASSATRTSNEQFF

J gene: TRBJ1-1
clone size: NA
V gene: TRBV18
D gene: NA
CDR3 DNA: TGTGCCAGCTCACCGTCGACAAACATGAACACTGAAGCTTTCTTT
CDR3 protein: CASSPSTNMNTEAFF

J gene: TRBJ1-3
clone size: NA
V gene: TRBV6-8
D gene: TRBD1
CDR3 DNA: TGTGCCAGCAGTCCCCCCCCCGGACAGGGGAGCTCTGGAAACACCATATATTTT
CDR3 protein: CASSPPPGQGSSGNTIYF

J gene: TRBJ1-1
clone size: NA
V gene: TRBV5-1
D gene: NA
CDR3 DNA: TGCGCCAGCAGCTTGGATGGCGGGTCGGGCACTGAAGCTTTCTTT
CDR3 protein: CASSLDGGSGTEAFF

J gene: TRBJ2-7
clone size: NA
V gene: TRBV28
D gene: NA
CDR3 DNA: TGTGCCAGCAGTTTATACAGGGGAGGGGGTTACGAGCAGTACTTC
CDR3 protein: CASSLYRGGGYEQYF

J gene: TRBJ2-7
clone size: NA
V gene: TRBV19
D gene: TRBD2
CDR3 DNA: TGTGCCAGTAGTATCGCGGGACTAGGATCCTACGAGCAGTACTTC
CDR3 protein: CASSIAGLGSYEQYF

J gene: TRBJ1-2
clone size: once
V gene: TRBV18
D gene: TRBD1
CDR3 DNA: TGTGCCAGCTCACTATCAACAGGGGCGGGCTATGGCTACACCTTC
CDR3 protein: CASSLSTGAGYGYTF

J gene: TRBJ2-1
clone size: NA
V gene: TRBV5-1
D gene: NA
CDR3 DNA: TGCGCCAGCAGCTTGGAACTTAACCGTGCTTACAATGAGCAGTTCTTC
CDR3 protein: CASSLELNRAYNEQFF

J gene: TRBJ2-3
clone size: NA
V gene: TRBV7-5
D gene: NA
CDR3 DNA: TGTGCCAGCAGCTTAAGTACGGACTGGGGGGATACGCAGTATTTT
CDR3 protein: CASSLSTDWGDTQYF

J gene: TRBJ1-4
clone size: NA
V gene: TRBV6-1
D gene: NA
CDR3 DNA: TGTGCCAGCAGTGAAGTGCGGGTGGCTAATGAAAAACTGTTTTTT
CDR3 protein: CASSEVRVANEKLFF

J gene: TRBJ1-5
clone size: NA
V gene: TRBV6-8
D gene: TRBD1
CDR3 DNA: TGTGCCAGCAGTGCGGAGACAGGGGGTCTCAATCAGCCCCAGCATTTT
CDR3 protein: CASSAETGGLNQPQHF

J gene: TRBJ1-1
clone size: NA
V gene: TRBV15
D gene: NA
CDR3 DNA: TGTGCCACCAGCAGAGTTACCCGGGTGAACACTGAAGCTTTCTTT
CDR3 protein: CATSRVTRVNTEAFF

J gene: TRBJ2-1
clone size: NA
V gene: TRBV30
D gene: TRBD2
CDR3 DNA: TGTGCCTATCCCTTAGGTAGCGGGACCACCTACAATGAGCAGTTCTTC
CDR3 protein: CAYPLGSGTTYNEQFF

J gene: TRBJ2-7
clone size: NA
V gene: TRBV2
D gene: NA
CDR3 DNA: TGTGCCAGCAGGGACCGTTGGACAGAGACGTCCTCCTACGAGCAGTACTTC
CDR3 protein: CASRDRWTETSSYEQYF

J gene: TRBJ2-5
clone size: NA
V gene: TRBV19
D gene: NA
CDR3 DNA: TGTGCCAGTAGTATAGCTCGCTCGGGCGAGACCCAGTACTTC
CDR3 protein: CASSIARSGETQYF

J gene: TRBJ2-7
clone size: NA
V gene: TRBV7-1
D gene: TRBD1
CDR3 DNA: TGTGCCAGCAGCTTGGACAGGGGATTTACATACGAGCAGTACTTC
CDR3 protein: CASSLDRGFTYEQYF

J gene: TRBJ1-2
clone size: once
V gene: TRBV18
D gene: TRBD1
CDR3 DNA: TGTGCCAGCTCCCCGGGACAGAGCCCTAACTATGGCTACACCTTC
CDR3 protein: CASSPGQSPNYGYTF

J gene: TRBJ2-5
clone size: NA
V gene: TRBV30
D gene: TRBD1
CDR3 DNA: TGTGCCTGGAGTGTACTTAAGGGACAGGGGCAGACCCAGTACTTC
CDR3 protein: CAWSVLKGQGQTQYF

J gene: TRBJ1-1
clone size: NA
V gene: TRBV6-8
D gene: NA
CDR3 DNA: TGTGCCATCAGTGGTTTGGCAGGGAACACTGAAGCTTTCTTT
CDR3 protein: CAISGLAGNTEAFF

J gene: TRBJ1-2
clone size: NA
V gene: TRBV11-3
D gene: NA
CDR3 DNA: TGTGCCAGCAGCTTAATGGGGACTGCTAACTATGGCTACACCTTC
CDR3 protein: CASSLMGTANYGYTF

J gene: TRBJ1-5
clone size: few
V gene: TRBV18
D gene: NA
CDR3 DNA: TGTGCCAGCTCACCGGACGGGATTAATCAGCCCCAGCATTTT
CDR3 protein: CASSPDGINQPQHF

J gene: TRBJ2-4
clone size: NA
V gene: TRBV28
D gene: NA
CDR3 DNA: TGTGCCAGCAGCCGGGCCTGGCTAGCCAAAAACATTCAGTACTTC
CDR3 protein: CASSRAWLAKNIQYF

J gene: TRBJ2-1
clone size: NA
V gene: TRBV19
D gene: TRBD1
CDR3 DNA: TGTGCCAGTAGTATAGCGAGGGACAGGCCAGGAAATGAGCAGTTCTTC
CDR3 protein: CASSIARDRPGNEQFF

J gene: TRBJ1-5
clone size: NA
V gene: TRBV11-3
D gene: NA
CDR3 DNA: TGTGCCAGCAGCTTAGGGGCGGGCAATCAGCCCCAGCATTTT
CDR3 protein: CASSLGAGNQPQHF

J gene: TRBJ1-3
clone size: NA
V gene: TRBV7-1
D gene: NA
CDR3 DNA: TGTGCCAGCAGCCTGGGGCTCTCTGGAAACACCATATATTTT
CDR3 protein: CASSLGLSGNTIYF

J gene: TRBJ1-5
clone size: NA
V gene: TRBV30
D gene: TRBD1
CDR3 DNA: TGTGCCTGCCGGACAGGGAACAATCAGCCCCAGCATTTT
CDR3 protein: CACRTGNNQPQHF

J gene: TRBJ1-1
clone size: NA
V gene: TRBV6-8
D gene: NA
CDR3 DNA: TGTGCCAGCAGTACAGGACTTTCAGGTCGAACTGAAGCTTTCTTT
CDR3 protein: CASSTGLSGRTEAFF

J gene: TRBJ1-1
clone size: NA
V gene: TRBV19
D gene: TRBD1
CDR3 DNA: TGTGCCAGTAGTCGCACAGGGGTCGACACTGAAGCTTTCTTT
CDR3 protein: CASSRTGVDTEAFF

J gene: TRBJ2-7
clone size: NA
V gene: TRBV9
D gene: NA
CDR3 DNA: TGTGCCAGCAGCGTAGCTGGTGCGGGCGGTTCCGAGCAGTACTTC
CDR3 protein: CASSVAGAGGSEQYF

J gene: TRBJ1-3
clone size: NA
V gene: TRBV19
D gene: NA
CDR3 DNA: TGTGCCAGTAGTATCTCAGGGAGCTCTGGAAACACCATATATTTT
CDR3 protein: CASSISGSSGNTIYF

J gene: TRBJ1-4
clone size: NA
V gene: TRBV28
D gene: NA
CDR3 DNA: TGTGCCAGCAGCACCACAGGGATTGAAAAACTGTTTTTT
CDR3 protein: CASSTTGIEKLFF

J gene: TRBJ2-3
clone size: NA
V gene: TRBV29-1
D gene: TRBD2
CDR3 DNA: TGCAGCGTGGGAAAAAGCGGGGGGCCGACAGATACGCAGTATTTT
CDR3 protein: CSVGKSGGPTDTQYF

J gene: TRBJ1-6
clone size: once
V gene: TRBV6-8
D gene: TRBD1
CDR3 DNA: TGTGCCAGCATCAACTCAGGGACAGCAAATTCACCCCTCCACTTT
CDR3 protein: CASINSGTANSPLHF

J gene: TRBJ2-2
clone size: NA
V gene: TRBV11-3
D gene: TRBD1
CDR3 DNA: TGTGCCAGCAGCTTAGGAACAGGGGGTAGCGGGGAGCTGTTTTTT
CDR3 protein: CASSLGTGGSGELFF

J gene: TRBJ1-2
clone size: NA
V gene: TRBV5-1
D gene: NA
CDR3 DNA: TGCGCCAGCAGCTTGGCCCAAGGACAGCCGATCTATGGCTACACCTTC
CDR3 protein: CASSLAQGQPIYGYTF